The 31 T cell receptor beta chains in this list originate from one sample, sequenced in a study of spatial heterogeneity in lung cancer. Documented time point: sample taken at primary tumor resection. Whole RNA, which was extracted from tumor, nontumor lung tissue or frozen PBMC, was sequenced without any cell sorting. TCRdb reanalysed the 5' RACE reads using MiXCR and keeps one entry per CDR3 protein. The table lists roughly 49,000 distinct CDR3 sequences, more than 6.5% of them singletons, with approximately 2.6% in the top ten. The sequences come from PBMCs, collected at surgery. Receptors originate from a female donor with early-stage non-small cell lung cancer.

The J gene is TRBJ1-2, the V gene TRBV24-1; D unresolved. Trimming cost V 7 bases and J 3 bases, with 11 bases left between them. Germline V CDR1 and CDR2: KGHDR, SFDVKD. This CDR3 contains 13 residues. CDR3 nucleotide sequence: TGTGCCACCAGCAGCCGGGAAGACTATGGCTACACCTTC. Protein: CATSSREDYGYTF.

The chain is built from TRBV2 and TRBJ1-5, with 7 bases lining up with TRBD1. The CDR3 is 13 amino acids. V was clipped by 4 bases and J by 11 bases; unmatched bases: 8. The germline gives CDR1 SNHLY, CDR2 FYNNEI. CDR3 residues: CASSADRELSQHF. The DNA of the CDR3 is TGTGCCAGCAGTGCTGACAGGGAATTGTCCCAGCATTTT.

This clonotype was counted at least ten times. CDR3 bases: TGCAGTGCCGGCCTGGGACCCCTCTCCTACAATGAGCAGTTCTTC. It is translated as CSAGLGPLSYNEQFF. The rearrangement links TRBV20-1 to TRBJ2-1; possibly TRBD1 or TRBD2 for D (5 bases each). Per germline, CDR1 DFQATT and CDR2 SNEGSKA (reference sequence). This CDR3 spans 15 amino acids. The ends were cut back, 6 bases at V and 0 bases at J, with 15 bases in the middle.

This clonotype has ten or more counts. The chain employs TRBV7-2 and TRBJ2-3, with 12 nucleotides matching TRBD2. Germline V lookup: CDR1 SGHTA, CDR2 FQGNSA. The junction had 2 bases not matched to a gene; V was cut back by 6 bases and J by 4 bases. This CDR3 has 14 amino acids. The CDR3 loop is CASRLAGGPDTQYF. The CDR3 coding sequence is TGTGCCAGCAGGCTAGCGGGGGGGCCAGATACGCAGTATTTT.

This clonotype was observed at least ten times. This chain uses TRBV19 with TRBJ2-3, with D unresolved. The V and J ends lost 8 bases and 2 bases respectively, with 17 bases between them. The CDR3 is 15 residues long. In germline, CDR1 is LNHDA, CDR2 SQIVND (reference sequence). CDR3 region: CASQVSAGSTDTQYF. Written as DNA, the CDR3 is TGTGCCAGTCAGGTCAGCGCCGGGTCCACAGATACGCAGTATTTT.

The sample holds many counts of this clonotype. The V gene is TRBV11-2, the J gene TRBJ1-1; tentative D call: TRBD1 (5 bases). This CDR3 contains 15 residues. V dropped 1 base and J dropped 0 bases, with 9 bases sitting between them. Per germline, CDR1 SGHAT and CDR2 FQNNGV. CDR3 residues: CASSLGGPMNTEAFF. Here the CDR3 DNA reads TGTGCCAGCAGCTTAGGGGGCCCTATGAACACTGAAGCTTTCTTT.

This clonotype was recorded many times. This chain connects TRBV29-1 to TRBJ2-5; D is possibly TRBD1 (6 bases). This CDR3 comprises 14 residues. Germline V gives CDR1 SQVTM, CDR2 ANQGSEA. V was trimmed by 2 bases and J by 2 bases, leaving 12 bases between them. The CDR3 DNA reads TGCAGCGTTGAATGGACAGAGAAACAAGAGACCCAGTACTTC. Translated: CSVEWTEKQETQYF.

Of note for this clonotype: A much bigger clone sits one base away, suggesting this may be a read error. CDR3 bases: TGTGCCAGCACCTCATATAGCAATCAGCCCCAGCAATTT. Residues: CASTSYSNQPQQF. The rearrangement uses TRBV6-6 and TRBJ1-5; D not resolved. The CDR3 totals 13 residues. Germline V gene lookup returns CDR1 MNHNY and CDR2 SVGAGI (reference sequence).

This clonotype was seen repeatedly, ten times or more. The genes are TRBV20-1 and TRBJ2-5, with 11 bases that match TRBD2. V was pared by 5 bases and J by 4 bases, with 6 bases of the junction left unmatched. This CDR3 is built from 14 residues. Germline CDR1 is DFQATT and CDR2 is SNEGSKA (reference sequence). The CDR3 coding sequence is TGCAGTGCTCCGAGACTAGCGGGGTTAGAGACCCAGTACTTC. As protein: CSAPRLAGLETQYF.

This clonotype was recorded many times. The chain uses TRBV4-2 and TRBJ1-4, with no clear D. The length of the CDR3 is 16 residues. In germline, CDR1 is LGHNA, CDR2 YNFKEQ. V was shortened by 0 bases and J by 5 bases, with 13 bases between the two germline ends. This CDR3 reads CASSQEAGSQNEKLFF. DNA for the CDR3: TGTGCCAGCAGCCAAGAGGCAGGCAGCCAGAATGAAAAACTGTTTTTT.

This clonotype was recorded a few times. The CDR3 sequence is CASSFRLDGLSSYNEQFF. The CDR3 DNA reads as TGTGCCAGCAGTTTTCGATTGGACGGTTTAAGTTCCTACAATGAGCAGTTCTTC. V and J are TRBV2 and TRBJ2-1; D unresolved. V lost 5 bases and J lost 1, with 21 bases in between. CDR3 length: 18 amino acids. CDR1 is SNHLY, CDR2 FYNNEI, per germline.

This clonotype counts as medium-sized. This chain joins TRBV3-1 and TRBJ2-7; D is perhaps TRBD1 (6 bases). Per the germline V gene, CDR1 is LGHDT and CDR2 is YNNKEL (reference sequence). This CDR3 has 15 residues. Trimming cost V 7 bases and J 3 bases, with 19 bases left between them. This CDR3 is CASKGWAQGIYEQYF. CDR3 sequence (DNA): TGTGCCAGCAAGGGATGGGCACAGGGAATCTACGAGCAGTACTTC.

This clonotype was recorded at least ten times. This rearrangement joins TRBV10-1 to TRBJ2-7, with 12 bases identical to TRBD2. This CDR3 is built from 15 residues. CDR1 and CDR2 (germline): WNHNN, SYGVQD (reference sequence). J was trimmed by 3 bases and V by 3 bases; bases with no gene match: 3. The CDR3 sequence is CASSDTGLAGYEQYF. The CDR3, as DNA: TGCGCCAGCAGTGATACGGGACTAGCGGGCTACGAGCAGTACTTC.

This clonotype is labeled medium-sized (0.01 to 0.1%). The junction departs from germline at one end; a sequencing error may be responsible. The rearrangement joins TRBV29-1 to TRBJ1-1; D is unresolved. CDR3 length: 8 residues. Germline CDR1 and CDR2: SQVTM and ANQGSEA. CDR3 residues: CSVDSEVF. For the CDR3, the DNA is TGCAGCGTTGACTCAGAGGTCTTT.

This clonotype turned up a few times. J is TRBJ2-3 and V is TRBV5-1; TRBD2 matches at 9 bases. Germline trimming cut 4 bases from V and 1 base from J; bases unmatched to any gene: 7. The CDR3 has 16 residues. Germline CDR1 and CDR2: SGHRS and YFSETQ. The CDR3 DNA reads TGCGCCAGCAGCCGGTTAGCGGGGGCCCGCACAGATACGCAGTATTTT. Residues: CASSRLAGARTDTQYF.

The table lists this clonotype with many counts. This chain joins TRBV20-1 and TRBJ2-2; 9 bases line up with TRBD1. This CDR3 contains 15 residues. The V gene end was trimmed by 6 bases and the J gene end by 5 bases; junction bases not matched to a gene: 10. Germline CDR1 reads DFQATT; CDR2 reads SNEGSKA (reference sequence). The chain's CDR3 is CSAPKQGAGTGELFF. CDR3 DNA sequence: TGCAGTGCCCCAAAACAGGGGGCGGGTACCGGGGAGCTGTTTTTT.

In this sample, this clonotype turned up many times. V usage is TRBV28 and J usage is TRBJ1-1; perhaps TRBD1 as D (5 bases). The CDR3 runs to 15 residues. The V end was cut by 4 bases, the J end by 2 bases, with 14 bases between. Germline V gives CDR1 MDHEN, CDR2 SYDVKM. CDR3 DNA sequence: TGTGCCAGCAGTTCTGTGGGGCAGCAAAACACTGAAGCTTTCTTT. Amino acid sequence: CASSSVGQQNTEAFF.

The table lists this clonotype with many counts. This sequence joins TRBV20-1 and TRBJ2-1; D may match TRBD1 or TRBD2 (5 bases each). V lost 0 bases, J lost 2 bases, and 11 bases lay in between. The CDR3 length is 15 residues. Germline loops: CDR1 DFQATT, CDR2 SNEGSKA (reference sequence). The DNA for the CDR3 is TGCAGTGCTAGAGATCGTATGGGGGCCTACAATGAGCAGTTCTTC. Residues: CSARDRMGAYNEQFF.

CDR3 coding DNA: TGTGCCAGCAGTGACGGGGACTACTCTGGGGCCAACGTCCTGACTTTC. Translated: CASSDGDYSGANVLTF. The chain joins TRBV2 to TRBJ2-6; 7 nucleotides line up with TRBD2. V gave up 3 bases and J gave up 0 bases; unmatched junction bases: 2. From germline, CDR1 is SNHLY and CDR2 FYNNEI. CDR3 size: 16 residues.

This clonotype was seen repeatedly, ten times or more. CDR3 nucleotides: TGTGCCAGCAGCCCACAAGAGTACCCTCTCTACAATGAGCAGTTCTTC. This codes for CASSPQEYPLYNEQFF. The gene calls are TRBV7-8 and TRBJ2-1, with D hard to call. The CDR3 length is 16 residues. Germline V gene lookup returns CDR1 SGHVS and CDR2 FQNEAQ. V was pared by 5 bases and J by 3 bases, with 17 bases between.

This clonotype was recorded at least ten times. V usage is TRBV29-1 and J usage is TRBJ1-1; D call uncertain. Germline loops: CDR1 SQVTM, CDR2 ANQGSEA. Trimming stripped 7 bases from V and 8 bases from J, with 5 bases between. This CDR3 contains 8 residues. The CDR3 sequence is CSAGEAFF. In DNA, the CDR3 is TGCAGCGCGGGAGAAGCTTTCTTT.

This clonotype was found many times. This chain uses TRBV3-1 with TRBJ2-3; D unresolved. CDR3 size: 13 residues. V was pared by 3 bases and J by 3 bases, with 7 bases between. The germline CDR1 and CDR2 sequences are LGHDT and YNNKEL (reference sequence). The CDR3 spells CASSQLFTDTQYF. The CDR3 bases are TGTGCCAGCAGCCAGTTATTTACAGATACGCAGTATTTT.

This clonotype has a count of ten or more. The rearrangement joins TRBV9 to TRBJ1-6; no firm D call. Germline-derived CDR1 and CDR2 are SGDLS and YYNGEE. The CDR3 sequence is 13 residues long. V was trimmed by 4 bases and J by 7 bases, leaving 9 bases between them. CDR3 in amino acids: CASSTTGNSPLHF. CDR3 in DNA: TGTGCCAGCAGCACAACCGGGAATTCACCCCTCCACTTT.

This clonotype showed up many times. The chain carries TRBV29-1 and TRBJ1-1; TRBD1 matches at 8 bases. The CDR3 is 15 amino acids. Looked up from germline, CDR1 is SQVTM and CDR2 is ANQGSEA. V lost 6 bases and J lost 1; bases outside the gene matches: 10. The CDR3 coding sequence is TGCAGCGTGGGACCGGGACAGGCACAGAACACTGAAGCTTTCTTT. Encoded protein: CSVGPGQAQNTEAFF.

This clonotype was seen ten or more times. The rearrangement links TRBV7-2 to TRBJ1-1; D possibly corresponds to TRBD1 (6 bases). Looked up from germline, CDR1 is SGHTA and CDR2 is FQGNSA. V lost 3 bases to trimming and J lost 5 bases, with 19 bases between them. The CDR3 runs 16 residues. In DNA, the CDR3 is TGTGCCAGCAGCTTTCCGCCGGAGGGGGGCCGGACTGAAGCTTTCTTT. This sequence encodes CASSFPPEGGRTEAFF.

This clonotype occurred many times. The rearrangement joins TRBV7-9 to TRBJ2-1; D remains ambiguous. This CDR3 region has 13 residues. V lost 0 bases, J lost 4 bases, and 4 bases lay in between. Germline V gene sequence: CDR1 SEHNR, CDR2 FQNEAQ (reference sequence). The CDR3 sequence: CASSLADYNEQFF. The CDR3 DNA sequence: TGTGCCAGCAGCTTAGCAGATTACAATGAGCAGTTCTTC.

This chain connects TRBV11-1 to TRBJ2-5; TRBD1 might be the D (6 bases). V dropped 5 bases and J dropped 5 bases, with 15 bases sitting between them. Germline CDR1 reads SGHAT; CDR2 reads FQDESV (reference sequence). The length of the CDR3 is 14 residues. The CDR3 region has the DNA TGTGCCAGCAGCACCCAGACAGGCGGGGAGACCCAGTACTTC. It specifies CASSTQTGGETQYF.

This clonotype was observed a handful of times. This sequence joins TRBV5-1 and TRBJ1-1; the D gene is possibly TRBD1 (5 bases). The CDR3 extends over 17 amino acids. Germline assignment: CDR1 SGHRS and CDR2 YFSETQ. The germline V and J ends were trimmed by 5 bases and 1 base, with 21 bases remaining between them. CDR3 sequence: CASSPLAGPTGNTEAFF. The CDR3 DNA reads TGCGCCAGCAGTCCCTTAGCAGGGCCTACTGGGAACACTGAAGCTTTCTTT.

Ten or more counts support this clonotype. The V gene is TRBV7-2, the J gene TRBJ1-5, with unresolved D. The V end lost 5 bases, the J end lost 0 bases, and 5 bases lay between the germline ends. The CDR3 contains 13 residues. Looked up from germline, CDR1 is SGHTA and CDR2 is FQGNSA. The CDR3 region is CASSRDSNQPQHF. The CDR3, as DNA: TGTGCCAGCAGCCGAGATAGCAATCAGCCCCAGCATTTT.

This clonotype was recorded many times. The chain couples TRBV9 to TRBJ2-3, with D perhaps TRBD2 (5 bases). The CDR3 totals 17 residues. The V gene lost 2 bases and the J gene lost 2 bases, with 18 bases spanning the gap. Germline CDR1 and CDR2: SGDLS and YYNGEE. CDR3 in amino acids: CASSVAARESVTDTQYF. For the CDR3, the DNA is TGTGCCAGCAGCGTTGCCGCGAGGGAGTCCGTCACAGATACGCAGTATTTT.

Ten or more counts support this clonotype. The J gene is TRBJ1-1, the V gene TRBV5-1, with no clear D. The CDR3 has 13 residues. The ends were cut back, 6 bases at V and 3 bases at J, with 12 bases in the middle. CDR1 is SGHRS, CDR2 YFSETQ, per germline. CDR3 region: CASKARADTEAFF. CDR3 nucleotides: TGCGCCAGCAAGGCCCGGGCCGACACTGAAGCTTTCTTT.